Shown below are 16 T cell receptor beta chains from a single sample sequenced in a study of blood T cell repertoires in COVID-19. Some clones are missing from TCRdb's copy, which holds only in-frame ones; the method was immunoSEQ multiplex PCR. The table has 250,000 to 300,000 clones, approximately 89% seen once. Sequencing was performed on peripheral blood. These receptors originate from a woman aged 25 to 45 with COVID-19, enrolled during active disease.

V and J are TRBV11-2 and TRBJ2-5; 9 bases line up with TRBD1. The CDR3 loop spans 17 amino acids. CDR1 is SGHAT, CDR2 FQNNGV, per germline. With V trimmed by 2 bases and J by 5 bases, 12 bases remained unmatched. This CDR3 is CASSLRQGDPYGETQYF. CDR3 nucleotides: TGTGCCAGCAGCTTACGACAGGGGGACCCCTATGGGGAGACCCAGTACTTC.

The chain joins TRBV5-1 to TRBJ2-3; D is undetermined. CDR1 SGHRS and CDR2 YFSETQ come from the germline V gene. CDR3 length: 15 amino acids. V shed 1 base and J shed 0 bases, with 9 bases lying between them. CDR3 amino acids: CASSLSPTSTDTQYF. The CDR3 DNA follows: TGCGCCAGCAGCTTGAGCCCCACCAGCACAGATACGCAGTATTTT.

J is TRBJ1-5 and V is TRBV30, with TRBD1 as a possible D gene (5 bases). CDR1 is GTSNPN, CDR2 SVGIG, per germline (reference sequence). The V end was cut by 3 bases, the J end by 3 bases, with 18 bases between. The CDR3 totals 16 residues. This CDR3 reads CAWRAREGRANQPQHF. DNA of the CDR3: TGTGCCTGGAGAGCCCGCGAAGGCAGGGCCAATCAGCCCCAGCATTTT.

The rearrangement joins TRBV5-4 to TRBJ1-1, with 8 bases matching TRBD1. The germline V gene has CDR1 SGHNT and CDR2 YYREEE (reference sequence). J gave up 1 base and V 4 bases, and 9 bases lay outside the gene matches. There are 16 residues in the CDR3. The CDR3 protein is CASSRPGGAGNTEAFF. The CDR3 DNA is TGTGCCAGCAGCCGACCAGGGGGCGCGGGGAACACTGAAGCTTTCTTT.

The CDR3 region has the DNA TGTGCCAGCAGCCAAAAGGGGTATGGCTACACCTTC. Translation: CASSQKGYGYTF. The genes are TRBV3-1 (or the pseudogene TRBV3-2) and TRBJ1-2, with TRBD1 as a possible D gene (5 bases). In germline, CDR1 is LGHDT, CDR2 YNNKEL (reference sequence). The CDR3 runs 12 residues. Trimming took off 2 bases at V and 5 bases at J, with 6 bases between the two ends.

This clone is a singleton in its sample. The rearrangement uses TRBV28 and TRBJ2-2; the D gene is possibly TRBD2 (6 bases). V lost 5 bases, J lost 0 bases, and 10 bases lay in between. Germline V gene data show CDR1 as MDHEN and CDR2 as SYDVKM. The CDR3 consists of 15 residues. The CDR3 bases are TGTGCCAGCAGTACCGGAGGGTCGAACACCGGGGAGCTGTTTTTT. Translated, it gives CASSTGGSNTGELFF.

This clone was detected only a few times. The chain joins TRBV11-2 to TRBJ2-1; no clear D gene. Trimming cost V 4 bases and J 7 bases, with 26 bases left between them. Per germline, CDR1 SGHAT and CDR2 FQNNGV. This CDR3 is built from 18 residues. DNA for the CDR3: TGTGCCAGCAGCTACCGCCCCTCAATAGCCCCCACCTGGAATGAGCAGTTCTTC. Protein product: CASSYRPSIAPTWNEQFF.

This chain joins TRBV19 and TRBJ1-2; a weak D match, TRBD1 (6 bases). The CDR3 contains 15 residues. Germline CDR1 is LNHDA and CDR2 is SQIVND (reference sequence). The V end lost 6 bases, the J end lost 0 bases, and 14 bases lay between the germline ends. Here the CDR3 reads CASRTGSQSNYGYTF. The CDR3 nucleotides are TGTGCCAGTAGGACAGGCAGCCAGTCTAACTATGGCTACACCTTC.

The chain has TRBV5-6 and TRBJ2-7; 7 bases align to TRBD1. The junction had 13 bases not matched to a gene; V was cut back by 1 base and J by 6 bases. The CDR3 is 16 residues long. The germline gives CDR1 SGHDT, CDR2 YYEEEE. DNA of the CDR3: TGTGCCAGCAGCTTGAGACAGGGAGTTAGTTTGGGCGAGCAGTACTTC. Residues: CASSLRQGVSLGEQYF.

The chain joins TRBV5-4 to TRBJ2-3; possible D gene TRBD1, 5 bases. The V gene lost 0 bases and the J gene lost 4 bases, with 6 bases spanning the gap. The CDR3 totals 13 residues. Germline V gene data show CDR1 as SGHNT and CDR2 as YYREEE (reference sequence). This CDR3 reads CASSLAGSDTQYF. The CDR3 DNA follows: TGTGCCAGCAGCTTGGCAGGGTCAGATACGCAGTATTTT.

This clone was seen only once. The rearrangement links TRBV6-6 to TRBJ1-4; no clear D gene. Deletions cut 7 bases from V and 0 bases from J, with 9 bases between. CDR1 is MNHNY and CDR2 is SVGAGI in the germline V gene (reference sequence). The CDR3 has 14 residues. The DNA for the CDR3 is TGTGCCAGCAAGGCGGGAGCAACTAATGAAAAACTGTTTTTT. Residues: CASKAGATNEKLFF.

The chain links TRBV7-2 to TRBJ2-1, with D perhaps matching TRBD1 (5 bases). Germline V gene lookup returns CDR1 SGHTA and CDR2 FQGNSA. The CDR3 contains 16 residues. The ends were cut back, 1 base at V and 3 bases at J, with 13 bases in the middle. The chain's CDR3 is CASSLEGGHNYNEQFF. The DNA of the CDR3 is TGTGCCAGCAGCTTAGAGGGTGGACACAACTACAATGAGCAGTTCTTC.

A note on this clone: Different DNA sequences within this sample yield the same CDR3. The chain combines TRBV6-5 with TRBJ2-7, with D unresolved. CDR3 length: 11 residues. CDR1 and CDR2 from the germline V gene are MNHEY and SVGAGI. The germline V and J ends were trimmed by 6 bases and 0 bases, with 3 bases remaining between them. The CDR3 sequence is CASRSSYEQYF. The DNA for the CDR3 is TGTGCCAGCAGGAGCTCCTACGAGCAGTACTTC.

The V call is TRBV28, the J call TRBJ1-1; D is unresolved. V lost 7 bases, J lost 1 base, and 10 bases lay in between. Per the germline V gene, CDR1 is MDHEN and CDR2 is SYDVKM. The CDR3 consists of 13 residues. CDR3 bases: TGTGCCAGCATTGCACGGGAGAACACTGAAGCTTTCTTT. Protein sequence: CASIARENTEAFF.

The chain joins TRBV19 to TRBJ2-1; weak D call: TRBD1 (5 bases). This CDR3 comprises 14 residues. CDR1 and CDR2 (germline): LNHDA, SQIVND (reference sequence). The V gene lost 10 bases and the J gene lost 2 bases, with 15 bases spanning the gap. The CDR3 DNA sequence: TGTGCCACAACAACAGGAGACCCCTACAATGAGCAGTTCTTC. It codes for CATTTGDPYNEQFF.

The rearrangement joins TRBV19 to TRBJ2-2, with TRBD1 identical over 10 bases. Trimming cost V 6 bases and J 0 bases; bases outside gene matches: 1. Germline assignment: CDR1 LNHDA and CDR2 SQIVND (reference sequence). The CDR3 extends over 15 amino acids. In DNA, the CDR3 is TGTGCCAGTAGGGACAGGGGGGCGAACACCGGGGAGCTGTTTTTT. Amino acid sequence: CASRDRGANTGELFF.